This TCR beta chain was captured in a study of regulatory T cells in long-lasting Graves disease (dated by TCRdb to about 2021). A note on the overall study: Newly diagnosed Graves' disease patients had taken antithyroid drugs for less than 3 months. Peripheral blood TCR sequencing and RNA sequencing compared persistent Graves' disease patients with newly diagnosed Graves' disease patients. The study took place in China and was registered as a clinical trial. A total of around 35 samples were covered by TCR sequencing, comprising approximately 13 persistent and around 20 newly diagnosed Graves' disease patients. Findings and caveats that apply to the study as a whole: Lower TCR Shannon entropy and fewer highly expanded clones were observed in persistent Graves' disease patients than in newly diagnosed patients, which suggested clonal expansion. A larger number of public clonotypes was shared among persistent patients (2,741) than among newly diagnosed patients (over 850). Because the primary lesion, thyroid tissue, could not be accessed, the study looked at peripheral blood alone. The authors noted that the small sample size was a limitation that may lower accuracy. Sequencing and analysis were restricted to the TCR beta chain.

The table lists this clonotype with many counts. Which antigen it targets is not known. Nothing much larger sits one base from this clone, and base qualities are not available. The library was made by multiplex PCR. The instrument given in TCRdb is Illumina HiSeq 4000. TCR beta libraries were built with iRepertoire HTBI primers and Arm-PCR amplification of CDR3 regions. Before sequencing, the PCR products went through gel purification. Concerning the study's data processing: Gene usage analysis of CDR3 amino acid clonotypes relied on the 60 or so TRBV and about 13 TRBJ segments identified across samples. Filtered high-quality paired reads were merged into contigs using COPE and FqMerger. BLAST was used to align contigs to IMGT TRBV, TRBD and TRBJ reference genes, with CDR3 defined following IMGT. Any clonotype with a frequency above 0.1% was classified as a highly expanded clone. Shannon entropy served as the measure of repertoire diversity, while the Gini coefficient captured V-J evenness. A clonotype was considered public if more than one individual shared it. Through fastp at Q25 and MiXCR, TCRdb rebuilt clones from the public reads, retaining in-frame beta chains. Rows are combined by CDR3 protein, so each entry shows the most common genes and DNA. TCRdb, rather than the study authors, made the V and J calls. This sample is represented by about 300,000 distinct CDR3 sequences; over 15% of them were singletons. The ten largest make up about 39% of the sample.

Read against the paper, the sample's time point label means: newly diagnosed GD, antithyroid drugs for less than 3 months. For both TCR sequencing and RNA sequencing, RNA was extracted from PBMCs using TRIzol. The diagnosis of Graves' disease followed American Thyroid Association guidelines. The patients came from an endocrinology department in Xi'an, China. Each patient gave 7.5 to 10 milliliters of peripheral blood, collected in an EDTA anticoagulant tube. Ficoll Paque Plus density gradient separation was used to isolate PBMCs, and no additional T cell sorting was done. An Agilent 2100 Bioanalyzer and agarose gel were used to check RNA quality, and a NanoDrop 2000 was used to measure RNA concentration. Sequencing was performed on peripheral blood mononuclear cells (PBMCs), taken at new diagnosis, from a patient treated with antithyroid drugs. The clonotype was recovered from a female donor with Graves disease.

The CDR3 here reads CASWTGTGETEAFF. At the DNA level, the sequence is TGTGCCAGCTGGACCGGGACAGGGGAAACTGAAGCTTTCTTT. The chain employs TRBV18 and TRBJ1-1, with 10 bases matching TRBD1. The junction shows trimming of 7 bases on V and 5 bases on J, and the gene matches do not reach 7 bases of it. The CDR3, cysteine through phenylalanine, is 14 amino acids long. Only the CDR3 portion is preserved as DNA: 42 bases, with reading frame beginning at the first base. CDR1 and CDR2 are read off the germline V gene as KGHSH and LQKENI. Beyond the CDR3, the reference TRBV18 and TRBJ1-1 genes provide the residues; the full variable domain reads: NAGVMQNPRHLVRRRGQEARLRCSPMKGHSHVYWYRQLPEEGLKFMVYLQKENIIDESGMPKERFSAEFPKEGPSILRIQQVVRGDSAAYFCASWTGTGETEAFFGQGTRLTVV.